Reported below is one T cell receptor beta chain. The method was immunoSEQ multiplex PCR; TCRdb's version includes in-frame clones alone and lacks a portion of them. Among around 190,000 clones listed, around 89% were seen once. This sample was taken from a study of blood T cell repertoires in COVID-19. Study summary: From T cells, B-cell-depleted T cells, or PBMCs came the material, which was cDNA or gDNA.

V was shortened by 1 base and J by 3 bases, with 15 bases between the two germline ends. The CDR3 covers 17 residues. The germline CDR1 and CDR2 sequences are SEHNR and FQNEAQ (reference sequence). V and J are TRBV7-9 and TRBJ2-2; possible D gene TRBD2, 7 bases. Sequenced input: peripheral blood. The sequence was collected from a human donor in a cohort sampled during active COVID-19. CDR3 DNA sequence: TGTGCCAGCAGCTTAGGGCCCCGGGGGGCGGACACCGGGGAGCTGTTTTTT. It encodes CASSLGPRGADTGELFF.